The clone carrying this TCR beta chain was seen once. What it recognizes is unknown. V was trimmed by 4 bases and J by 4 bases, leaving 13 bases between them. This CDR3 has 13 residues. Germline CDR1 reads SQVTM; CDR2 reads ANQGSEA. Amplification used 60 Vbeta primers and 13 Jbeta primers. The repertoire was sequenced with immunoSEQ multiplex PCR; TCRdb's copy has only in-frame clones and lacks some. Among roughly 110,000 clones, about 75% were seen once, and the ten largest hold more than 10%. The sample originates from a study of cytomegalovirus exposure and HLA in healthy donors. Whole-study findings and limits: What was likely a sequencing artifact was a cluster of highly shared sequence variants. In an earlier analysis, about 87% or about 30%: the productive usage of most TCR beta V segments. In vitro confirmation showed a few CMV-associated chains to be CMV antigen specific.

Input material: PBMCs. The chain joins TRBV29-1 to TRBJ1-2, with no clear D. The sequence derives from a middle-aged woman in good health and CMV-seropositive. The CDR3 sequence: CSVGQPLAYGYTF. The CDR3 bases are TGCAGCGTTGGACAACCATTGGCCTATGGCTACACCTTC.